This section outlines one T cell receptor (beta chain) sequence together with its context. Its specific antigen is unknown. The sample holds no much larger clone one base away, and base qualities are not on file. To prepare the library, the immunoSEQ multiplex PCR assay was applied. For the multiplex PCR, a mixture combining 60 forward primers for TCR Vbeta segments and 13 reverse primers for TCR Jbeta segments was used. A multiplex PCR assay on genomic DNA amplified the CDR3 region of rearranged TCR beta genes. On the Illumina HiSeq System, the amplified TCR beta libraries were sequenced as 87-base-pair reads. Concerning the study's data processing: Across the 670 or so repertoires, a later analysis counted approximately 75 million unique TCR beta chains, 9.5 million to 13 million of which were shared by at least two donors. A nearest-neighbor algorithm error-corrected the raw reads and collapsed the reads into unique sequences, merging closely related sequences to remove PCR and sequencing errors. Alignment of CDR3 sequences to IMGT reference sequences was used to assign V, D and J gene segments. For a sequence to be retained, a match of at least six nucleotides to both a V gene segment and a J gene segment was required. A rearrangement counted as productive if the CDR3 had no stop codons and remained in frame with V and J, and every other rearrangement counted as non-productive. CDR3 was defined according to IMGT convention as the region running from the second conserved V-encoded cysteine to the conserved J-encoded phenylalanine. In an earlier analysis of roughly 610 of the donors, sequences lacking an unambiguous match to a single V gene segment were excluded. In an earlier analysis of a few hundred of the donors, V segments were called functional above 56.7% productive rearrangements and were called segregating when the between-donor standard deviation exceeded 5%. A statistical classification framework was developed to diagnose cytomegalovirus status using the catalog of TCR beta chain sequences. In a later analysis, V and J genes were assigned by comparing TCR nucleotide sequences against IMGT/GENE-DB human TR gene sequences. Using the TCRdist pipeline, a later analysis assigned CDR3 sequences along with most-parsimonious VDJ recombination scenarios. A later analysis defined each TCR beta chain by its CDR3 amino acid sequence plus V-gene family, and excluded reads lacking a unique V-gene family. A later analysis removed roughly 590 highly shared, low-generation-probability nucleotide sequences to deal with suspected cross-contamination and a sequencing artifact. In a later analysis, a clonal expansion index was calculated for each public chain from normalized within-repertoire ranks of inferred template counts. A later analysis computed generation probabilities with a VDJ recombination model fitted to out-of-frame rearrangements, and checked the results against IGoR. Hypergeometric tests were used in a later analysis to score TCR-TCR, TCR-HLA and TCR-CMV co-occurrence, with a repertoire-size bias correction applied to the TCR pairs. A later analysis estimated false discovery rates by permuting HLA or CMV assignments 20 times. In a later analysis, co-occurring TCRs were grouped with DBSCAN, and TCRdist sequence similarity was added when clustering was performed within HLA-allele-positive subsets. Repertoires with fewer than 30,000 or more than 120,000 public chains, plus five repertoires with anomalous nucleotide sharing, were excluded from co-occurrence clustering. TCRdb took this table from immuneACCESS and kept in-frame rearrangements with V and J called. Such tables lack part of the clones; where checked against another copy, unresolved V genes explain under half of the gap, and the rest is unexplained. Clone size and V and J calls were adopted from that table, with D and trimming inferred from the DNA. This sample is represented by 110,000 to 150,000 clones; about 77% of them were singletons. The ten largest make up roughly 1.6% of the sample.

This entry is derived from a study of cytomegalovirus exposure and HLA in healthy donors (dated by TCRdb to 2015 to 2018). In terms of the full investigation: In an earlier analysis of fewer than 750 of the donors, 276 Gb of sequence data and about 110 million unique TCR beta sequences from 180 million or so T cells were reported. An early release covering around 630 HLA-typed donors comprised about 310 gigabases of sequencing data and roughly 85 million unique TCR sequences. The genetic ancestry cluster associated with self-reported Caucasian donors included about 81% of the 300 to 450 genotyped donors. The study was designed to test whether signatures of past pathogen exposure could be identified by cataloging public T cell receptors. The study profiled the T cell repertoires of under 700 subjects by immunosequencing and related them to cytomegalovirus serostatus. A separate validation cohort of roughly 130 different subjects was used in addition to the roughly 700-subject first cohort. The study combined high-throughput TCR immunosequencing, statistical association of individual TCRs with disease status, and machine learning to predict cytomegalovirus infection status. A later analysis re-examined previously published TCR beta repertoires from more than 550 donors and added high-resolution HLA genotyping to investigate patterns of TCR occurrence. The later analysis used no new phenotypic data to find candidate immune exposures, relying instead on TCR beta sequences and their occurrence across donors. To decide whether each TCR beta V gene segment behaved as functional or pseudogenic, an earlier analysis of approximately 600 of the donors relied on high-throughput TCR beta sequencing. Donor age, sex, ethnicity and CMV serostatus were compiled together with the repertoire data. A later genetic analysis used genome-wide SNP genotypes for about 65% of the 666 donors, treating that subset as a discovery cohort. All discovery cohort repertoires had been generated on a single sequencing platform. HLA typing included class I and class II loci at four-digit resolution. Typing coverage varied by locus: about 620-630 donors for A, B, C, DRB1 and DQB1; under 550 for DQA1; about 600 for DPA1; approximately 470 for DPB1. A few DR-DQ haplotypes were handled as single units for association and clustering because linkage in the cohort was strong. Among a few hundred genotyped donors of the cohort, an average of around 240,000 unique TCR beta nucleotide sequences were sequenced per donor, about a sixth of them non-productive.

The cohort comprised fewer than 750 healthy bone marrow donors. All cohort members were sampled while nominally healthy, although unrecorded immune exposures were likely present. The donor was CMV seronegative and belonged to the group of several hundred seronegative cohort members. Each donor provided a peripheral blood sample, and peripheral blood mononuclear cells were used for TCR beta sequencing. Genomic DNA was extracted from the blood cell samples with the Qiagen DNeasy Blood Extraction Kit. V drops 0 bases and J drops 8 bases, leaving 16 bases in between. Taken from the germline V gene (reference sequence), the CDR1 and CDR2 loops are MNHEY and SMNVEV. The CDR3 goes from the cysteine to the phenylalanine over 15 residues. Solely the CDR3 DNA is kept, with 45 bases framed from the first base. What the authors observed across the whole study: Some IMGT-functional V segments, including TRBV6-2 and TRBV6-3, could not be told apart with the 87-base-pair reads, so those segments were excluded. The sequencing pipeline was judged likely to have produced a cluster of highly shared sequence variants as a technical artifact. According to a later analysis, TCR association rates differed among HLA loci, with DRB1 alleles showing the most associated TCRs and HLA-C alleles showing the fewest. A few of the identified cytomegalovirus-associated TCR beta chains were confirmed in vitro to be specific for cytomegalovirus antigens. Because some donors lacked HLA typing at each locus, the association tests relied only on the typed subset. Roughly uniform sequencing depth across donors was assumed in presence/absence analyses, although this assumption may not hold. A total of roughly 160 TCR beta chains were listed by the study as associated with cytomegalovirus. For the cohort, immune exposure information was limited to CMV serostatus. According to the authors, the approach could potentially be generalized to other disease states and immunological phenotypes. Only TCR beta chains were sequenced in this cohort, and the absence of alpha or paired-chain data limited detectable features. At a false discovery rate of 0.05, a later analysis linked some 17,000 TCR beta sequences to specific HLA alleles. When HLA alleles, especially DR and DQ, strongly co-occurred, attributing TCR associations to individual alleles was difficult. Seventeen rarely observed V segments, including chromosome 9 orphons, were excluded from the earlier analysis of about 610 of the donors because counts were too low. A further reported finding was that TCR beta sequences accurately predicted the HLA-A and HLA-B alleles for most subjects in the first cohort. In an earlier analysis of 500 to 650 of the donors, most TCR beta V segments appeared in productive rearrangements about 87% or about 30% of the time, broadly matching IMGT annotations. A later analysis found that most CMV-associated TCR beta chains appeared HLA-restricted, with HLA associations seemingly driven largely by CMV exposure. A later genetic analysis associated a missense DCLRE1C variant with V-gene and J-gene trimming of TCR beta chains, and an independent cohort replicated the association. Cytomegalovirus status was reported to be diagnosed by the classifier with high specificity and sensitivity in both the original and validation cohorts. In a later analysis, HLA-associated TCR beta chains showed more clonal expansion and lower generation probabilities than non-associated chains that were equally common. Linkage disequilibrium might explain the correlated functional status among segregating V segments, but an unknown experimental factor could not be ruled out. A later analysis reported that several top co-occurrence clusters appeared linked to parvovirus B19, influenza, CMV and Epstein-Barr virus. A later genetic analysis reported fewer N-insertions in productive TCRs among donors in an Asian-associated ancestry cluster than the roughly 720-donor mean. Across donors, most TCR sequences were observed very rarely, whereas some public TCRs were present in many individuals.

This receptor was identified in a female donor in good health and CMV-seronegative. Material: PBMCs. The sequence links TRBV27 to TRBJ1-2, and perhaps TRBD1 as D gene, on 6 matching bases. The nucleotides read TGTGCCAGCAGTTTATCCGTTGCCGGGACACTCGGCTACACCTTC. Its protein reads: CASSLSVAGTLGYTF.